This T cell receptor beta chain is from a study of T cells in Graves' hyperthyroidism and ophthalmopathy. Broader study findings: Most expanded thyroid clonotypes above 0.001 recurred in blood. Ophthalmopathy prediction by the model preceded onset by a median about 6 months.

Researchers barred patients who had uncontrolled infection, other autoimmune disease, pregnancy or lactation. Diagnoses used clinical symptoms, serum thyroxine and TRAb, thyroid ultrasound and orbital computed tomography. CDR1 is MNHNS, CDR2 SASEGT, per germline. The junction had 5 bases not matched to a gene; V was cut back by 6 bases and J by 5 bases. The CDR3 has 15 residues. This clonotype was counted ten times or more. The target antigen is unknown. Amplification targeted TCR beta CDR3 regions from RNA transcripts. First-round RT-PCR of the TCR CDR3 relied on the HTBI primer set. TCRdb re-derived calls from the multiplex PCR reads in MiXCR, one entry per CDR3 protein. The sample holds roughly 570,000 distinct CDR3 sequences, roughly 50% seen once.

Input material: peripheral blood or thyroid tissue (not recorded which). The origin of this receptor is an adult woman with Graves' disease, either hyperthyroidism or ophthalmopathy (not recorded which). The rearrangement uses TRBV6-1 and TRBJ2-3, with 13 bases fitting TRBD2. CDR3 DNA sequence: TGTGCCAGCAGCATGACTAGCGGGGGGAAAGATACGCAGTATTTT. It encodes CASSMTSGGKDTQYF.